This TCR beta chain came from a study of blood T cell repertoires in COVID-19. Overall study: Nucleic acid was either cDNA or gDNA, and it came from T cells, B-cell-depleted T cells, or PBMCs.

As originally analysed: Scientists estimated how many nucleated cells there were by amplifying reference gene primers. Profiling relied on immunoSEQ multiplex PCR, and the TCRdb table lists in-frame clones only, not all of them. That table gives V, J and clone size, and the DNA gave D and trimming. This table has around 67,000 clones, about nine tenths appearing once. This clone came up once. The CDR3 totals 13 residues. The ends were cut back, 6 bases at V and 3 bases at J, with 12 bases in the middle. Germline V gene lookup returns CDR1 MDHEN and CDR2 SYDVKM. The sample taken for sequencing was peripheral blood. This clonotype originated in a man between 45 and 60 years old with active COVID-19. The J gene is TRBJ2-7, the V gene TRBV28; TRBD1 might be the D (7 bases). The CDR3 DNA reads TGTGCCAGCAGCCAGGGGGGCCTCTACGAGCAGTACTTC. Amino acids: CASSQGGLYEQYF.